A selection of T cell receptor beta chains follows, all from one sample in a study of cytomegalovirus exposure and HLA in healthy donors. Data came from immunoSEQ multiplex PCR; TCRdb stores just in-frame clones and leaves some out. The data hold about 100,000 clones, with roughly four fifths observed a single time. The sequencing input was PBMCs. These receptors originate from a male donor in good health and CMV-seropositive. Each CDR3 is given with its conserved first and last residue. The D gene is left open where the match is weak. Clone sizes are given selectively: once, few, many, or a class where the clone is expanded.

cdr3_nt cdr3_aa d_call j_call v_call clone_size
TGTGCCAGCAAAAAACTCGGGGGAGGGAGCACTGAAGCTTTCTTT CASKKLGGGSTEAFF NA TRBJ1-1 TRBV6-6 NA
TGCAGCGTTACAGCGGGGGCCTACACAGATACGCAGTATTTT CSVTAGAYTDTQYF TRBD2 TRBJ2-3 TRBV29-1 NA
TGTGCCAGCAGCTTGGATTCGGCGGTATATGGCTACACCTTC CASSLDSAVYGYTF NA TRBJ1-2 TRBV7-2 NA
TGTGCCAGCTCACCGGACACTAATGCAGATACGCAGTATTTT CASSPDTNADTQYF NA TRBJ2-3 TRBV18 NA
TGTGCCAGTAGTGTAGCGGGGGGAAGCTCCTACGAGCAGTACTTC CASSVAGGSSYEQYF TRBD2 TRBJ2-7 TRBV19 NA
TGTGCCAGCAGCTCGGACAGTTGGCAGCAGTACTTC CASSSDSWQQYF NA TRBJ2-7 TRBV28 NA
TGTGCCAGCAGCTTAGCAGGGACAGCACTTAATGAAAAACTGTTTTTT CASSLAGTALNEKLFF TRBD1 TRBJ1-4 TRBV7-2 few
TGTGCCAGCAGCTTGGGCGCCCCGGGCCAGGGGTCACCCCTCCACTTT CASSLGAPGQGSPLHF NA TRBJ1-6 TRBV5-4 NA
TGTGCCAGCAGAGGGTCAGACCAGGGGGAAGATACGCAGTATTTT CASRGSDQGEDTQYF TRBD1 TRBJ2-3 TRBV6-6 NA
TGTGCCAGTAGGGCCGGGACAGGGGGCTTATATACGCAGTATTTT CASRAGTGGLYTQYF TRBD1 TRBJ2-3 TRBV19 NA
TGTGCCAGCAGCTCTGACAGGTACCAAGAGACCCAGTACTTC CASSSDRYQETQYF NA TRBJ2-5 TRBV11-2 NA
TGTGCCAGAACTAGCGGGGTCCGGGATACGCAGTATTTT CARTSGVRDTQYF TRBD2 TRBJ2-3 TRBV30 NA
TGTGCCAGCAGCTTAGAGCTTTCGGGGGTTGAGCAGTTCTTC CASSLELSGVEQFF NA TRBJ2-1 TRBV7-2 few
TGTGCCAGCAGCTTCTCCAGGGGAATCGGGGAGCTGTTTTTT CASSFSRGIGELFF NA TRBJ2-2 TRBV5-4 few
TGCGCCAGCAGCCGCCGGGGGGAGTCGAACACCGGGGAGCTGTTTTTT CASSRRGESNTGELFF TRBD2 TRBJ2-2 TRBV5-1 NA
TGTGCCAGCAGTGAAGTTTTGTTCGGACAGGGGATTGACCAGCCCCAGCATTTT CASSEVLFGQGIDQPQHF TRBD1 TRBJ1-5 TRBV6-1 NA
TGTGCCAGCTCCCGCCTCTACACGACGCTGGGGGCTCAGGGCGGAGAAAGCAATCAGCCCCAGCATTTT CASSRLYTTLGAQGGESNQPQHF NA TRBJ1-5 TRBV18 NA
TGTGCCAGCAGTTACTCAAGGCAGGGGGCGGATACGCAGTATTTT CASSYSRQGADTQYF TRBD1 TRBJ2-3 TRBV6-6 NA
TGTGCCAGCAGCTTAGTTGGCGTAGGGGTTCCCACCTACGAGCAGTACTTC CASSLVGVGVPTYEQYF NA TRBJ2-7 TRBV7-2 NA
TGTGCCAGCTCACCGGGACAAGGAGAGACCCAGTACTTC CASSPGQGETQYF NA TRBJ2-5 TRBV18 NA
TGTGCCAGCAGTCTCTTAACGGGGGGGCCGGCCGGGGAGCTGTTTTTT CASSLLTGGPAGELFF TRBD2 TRBJ2-2 TRBV4-2 NA
TGTGCCAGCAGCCCGCTCGAGTCAACTAATGAAAAACTGTTTTTT CASSPLESTNEKLFF NA TRBJ1-4 TRBV7-8 NA
TGTGCCAGCGGCACCTTAGGTGGAGCCTATGGCTACACCTTC CASGTLGGAYGYTF NA TRBJ1-2 TRBV5-6 NA
TGCGCCAGCGAACCAGGGGATGGCTACGAGCAGTACTTC CASEPGDGYEQYF NA TRBJ2-7 TRBV5-1 NA
TGTGCCAGCAGTGAAGAGGGACAGGGGACAAACATTCAGTACTTC CASSEEGQGTNIQYF TRBD1 TRBJ2-4 TRBV6-1 medium-sized
TGTGCCACCAGCAGAGATTGGGGGGTTTCACCCCTCCACTTT CATSRDWGVSPLHF NA TRBJ1-6 TRBV15 NA
TGTGCCAGCAGTTTAAGCCTGAACACTGAAGCTTTCTTT CASSLSLNTEAFF NA TRBJ1-1 TRBV27 many
TGTGCCTGGAGCCTCGGGGGGCAGAGCACTGAAGCTTTCTTT CAWSLGGQSTEAFF NA TRBJ1-1 TRBV30 NA
TGCGCCAGCAGCCTGGGACTAGCGAGCGAGACCCAGTACTTC CASSLGLASETQYF TRBD2 TRBJ2-5 TRBV5-1 NA
TGTGCCAGCAGTTACGGCAGGGAAGAGACCCAGTACTTC CASSYGREETQYF NA TRBJ2-5 TRBV6-5 few
TGTGCCAGCAGCTCGCGTGGCTCCTACAATGAGCAGTTCTTC CASSSRGSYNEQFF NA TRBJ2-1 TRBV7-6 NA
TGTGCCAGCTCACCATTGGCAGGGAATAACGAGCAGTACTTC CASSPLAGNNEQYF NA TRBJ2-7 TRBV18 NA
TGTGCCAGCTCACCGATGGGAAGGACAGGAAATAATTCACCCCTCCACTTT CASSPMGRTGNNSPLHF TRBD1 TRBJ1-6 TRBV18 NA
TGCGCCAGCAGCCAAGAAACAGGGGGCTGCGAGCAGTACTTC CASSQETGGCEQYF TRBD1 TRBJ2-7 TRBV4-1 NA
TGTGCCAGCAGTGTGACAGTTGGGAATTCACCCCTCCACTTT CASSVTVGNSPLHF NA TRBJ1-6 TRBV6-1 NA
TGTGCCAGCAGTGACGCAGGGATCGGGAACACTGAAGCTTTCTTT CASSDAGIGNTEAFF NA TRBJ1-1 TRBV6-1 few
TGTGCCAGCAGCCCAGGAGGCGCCCCGTCTAACTATGGCTACACCTTC CASSPGGAPSNYGYTF NA TRBJ1-2 TRBV5-5 NA
TGTGCCAGCAGAGGACAGGGTGTTTCCTCACCCCTCCACTTT CASRGQGVSSPLHF TRBD1 TRBJ1-6 TRBV7-2 NA
TGTGCCAGCAGCCCCGGGCGGGGGGTCGGCAATGAGCAGTTCTTC CASSPGRGVGNEQFF TRBD2 TRBJ2-1 TRBV9 NA
TGTGCCAGCAGCTGGGGGGGGGTGGGTGAGCAGTACTTC CASSWGGVGEQYF TRBD2 TRBJ2-7 TRBV5-6 NA
TGTGCCAGCAGCATCGGGACTAGTAGCGGGGAGCTGTTTTTT CASSIGTSSGELFF TRBD2 TRBJ2-2 TRBV9 NA
TGTGCCAGCAGCTATTTAGGGACAGCATTAGAGACCCAGTACTTC CASSYLGTALETQYF TRBD1 TRBJ2-5 TRBV5-6 NA
TGTGCCAGCAGTGATCAAGGGGCTTCCGGGGAGCTGTTTTTT CASSDQGASGELFF NA TRBJ2-2 TRBV6-4 NA
TGCGCCAGCAGCCAAGTTGCGGACAGGGGGCCCTACGAGCAGTACTTC CASSQVADRGPYEQYF TRBD1 TRBJ2-7 TRBV4-1 NA
TGTGCCAGCAGCCTGGGTGACAGGGACAATCAGCCCCAGCATTTT CASSLGDRDNQPQHF TRBD1 TRBJ1-5 TRBV7-9 NA
TGTGCCTGGAGTGATCAGCGGGGGGGAGGTTTTGAGACCCAGTACTTC CAWSDQRGGGFETQYF TRBD2 TRBJ2-5 TRBV30 NA
TGTGCCAGCAGCGCGGGGAGCTCCTACAATGAGCAGTTCTTC CASSAGSSYNEQFF NA TRBJ2-1 TRBV9 NA
TGTGCCAGCAGCCAAGCGGGACATTCTACGGGGCAGTACTTC CASSQAGHSTGQYF NA TRBJ2-7 TRBV11-3 NA
TGTGCCTGGATTGGGGACAACTCCTACAATGAGCAGTTCTTC CAWIGDNSYNEQFF NA TRBJ2-1 TRBV30 NA
TGTGCCTGGGGGCTTATAGCCAAAAACATTCAGTACTTC CAWGLIAKNIQYF NA TRBJ2-4 TRBV30 NA
TGTGCCAGCAGTGAGGAGGCGGGGGGGAGAGGATGTAATTTT CASSEEAGGRGCNF TRBD2 TRBJ2-3 TRBV6-1 NA
TGTGCCAGCAGTGAATGGGTGGCGGGGGGGGGCCAGCCCCAGCATTTT CASSEWVAGGGQPQHF NA TRBJ1-5 TRBV6-1 NA
TGTGCCAGCAGCTTACGGGGGAAGGAGGAGTACCAAGAGACCCAGTACTTC CASSLRGKEEYQETQYF NA TRBJ2-5 TRBV7-2 NA
TGTGCCAGCAGCTACCCGGGGGGTCAAGGAGAGACCCAGTACTTC CASSYPGGQGETQYF TRBD2 TRBJ2-5 TRBV11-3 NA
TGTGCCAGCAGTTTGACAGGGTCTTTTGGAGATACGCAGTATTTT CASSLTGSFGDTQYF TRBD1 TRBJ2-3 TRBV27 NA
TGCGCCAGCAGCGTATCGACCGGGGAGCTGTTTTTT CASSVSTGELFF NA TRBJ2-2 TRBV10-1 once
TGCAGCGTTGTTCCCATTTCTACAGTCTCCTACAATGAGCAGTTCTTC CSVVPISTVSYNEQFF NA TRBJ2-1 TRBV29-1 NA